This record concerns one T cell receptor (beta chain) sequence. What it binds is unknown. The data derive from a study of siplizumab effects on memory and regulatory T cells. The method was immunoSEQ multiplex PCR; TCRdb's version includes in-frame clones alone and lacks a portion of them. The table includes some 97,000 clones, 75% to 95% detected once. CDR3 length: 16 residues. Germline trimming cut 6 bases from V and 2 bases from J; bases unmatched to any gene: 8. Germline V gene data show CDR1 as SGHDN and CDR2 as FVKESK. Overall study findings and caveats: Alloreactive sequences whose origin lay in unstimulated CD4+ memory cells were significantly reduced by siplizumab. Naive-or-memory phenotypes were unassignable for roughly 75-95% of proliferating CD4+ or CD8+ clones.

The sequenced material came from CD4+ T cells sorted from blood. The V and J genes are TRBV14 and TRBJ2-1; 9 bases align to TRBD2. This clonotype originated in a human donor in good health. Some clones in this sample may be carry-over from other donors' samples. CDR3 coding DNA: TGTGCCAGCAGAGCGTCTAGCGGGACCACCTACAATGAGCAGTTCTTC. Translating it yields CASRASSGTTYNEQFF.